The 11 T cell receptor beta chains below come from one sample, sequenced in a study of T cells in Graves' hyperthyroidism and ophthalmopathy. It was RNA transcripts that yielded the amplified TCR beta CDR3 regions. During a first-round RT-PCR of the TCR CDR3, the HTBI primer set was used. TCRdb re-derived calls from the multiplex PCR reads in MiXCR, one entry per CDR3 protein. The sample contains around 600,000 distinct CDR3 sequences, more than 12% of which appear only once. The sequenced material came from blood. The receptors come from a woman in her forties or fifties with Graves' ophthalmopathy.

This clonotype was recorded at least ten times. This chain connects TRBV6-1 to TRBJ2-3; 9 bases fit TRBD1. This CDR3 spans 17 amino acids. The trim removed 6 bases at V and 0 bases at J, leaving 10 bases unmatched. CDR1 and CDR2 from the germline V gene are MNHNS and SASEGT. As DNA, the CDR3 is TGTGCCAGCAGGAAAAACTCCGGGACAGGGAGCACAGATACGCAGTATTTT. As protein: CASRKNSGTGSTDTQYF.

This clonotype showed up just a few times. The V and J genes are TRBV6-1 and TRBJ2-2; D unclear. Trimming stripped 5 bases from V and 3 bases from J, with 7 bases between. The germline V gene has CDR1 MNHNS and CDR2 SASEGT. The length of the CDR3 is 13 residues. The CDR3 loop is CASSSRDTGELFF. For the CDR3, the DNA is TGTGCCAGCAGTTCCCGTGACACCGGGGAGCTGTTTTTT.

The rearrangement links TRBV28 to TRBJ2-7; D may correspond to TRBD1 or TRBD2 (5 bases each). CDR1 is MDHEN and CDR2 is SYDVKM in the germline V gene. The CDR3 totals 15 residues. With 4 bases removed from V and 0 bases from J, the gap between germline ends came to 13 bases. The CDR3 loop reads CASSSGDALSYEQYF. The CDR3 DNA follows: TGTGCCAGCAGTTCCGGGGACGCCCTCTCCTACGAGCAGTACTTC.

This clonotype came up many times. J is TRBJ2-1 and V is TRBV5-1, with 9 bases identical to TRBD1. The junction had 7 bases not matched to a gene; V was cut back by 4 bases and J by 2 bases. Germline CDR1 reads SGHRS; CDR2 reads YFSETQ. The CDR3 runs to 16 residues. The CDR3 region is CASSPGGQGTYNEQFF. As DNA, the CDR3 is TGCGCCAGCAGCCCGGGGGGACAGGGAACCTACAATGAGCAGTTCTTC.

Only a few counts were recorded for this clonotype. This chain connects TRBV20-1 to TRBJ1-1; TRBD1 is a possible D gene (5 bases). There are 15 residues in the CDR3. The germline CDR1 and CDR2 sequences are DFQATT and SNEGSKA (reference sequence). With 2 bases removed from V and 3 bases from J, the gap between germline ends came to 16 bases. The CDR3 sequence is CSARPAGTMDTEAFF. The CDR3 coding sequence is TGCAGTGCTAGACCAGCGGGGACTATGGACACTGAAGCTTTCTTT.

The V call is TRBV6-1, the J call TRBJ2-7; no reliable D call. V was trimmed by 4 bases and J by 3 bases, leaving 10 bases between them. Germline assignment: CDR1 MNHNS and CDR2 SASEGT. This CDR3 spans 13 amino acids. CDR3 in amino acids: CASSGWGVYEQYF. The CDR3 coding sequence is TGTGCCAGCAGTGGCTGGGGTGTCTACGAGCAGTACTTC.

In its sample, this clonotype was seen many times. CDR3 sequence (DNA): TGTGCCAGCAGCAGGCCGGGGGCCGGGGAGCTGTTTTTT. Its translation is CASSRPGAGELFF. V is TRBV7-3 and J is TRBJ2-2; possibly TRBD2 for D (6 bases). CDR1 is SGHTA, CDR2 FQGTGA, per germline. Deletions cut 5 bases from V and 6 bases from J, with 10 bases between. This CDR3 has 13 amino acids.

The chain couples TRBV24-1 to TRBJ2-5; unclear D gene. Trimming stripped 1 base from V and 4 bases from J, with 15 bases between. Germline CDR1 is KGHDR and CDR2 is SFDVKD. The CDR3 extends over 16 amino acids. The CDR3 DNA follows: TGTGCCACCAGTGATTTTGGACGATTCCCCACAGAGACCCAGTACTTC. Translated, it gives CATSDFGRFPTETQYF.

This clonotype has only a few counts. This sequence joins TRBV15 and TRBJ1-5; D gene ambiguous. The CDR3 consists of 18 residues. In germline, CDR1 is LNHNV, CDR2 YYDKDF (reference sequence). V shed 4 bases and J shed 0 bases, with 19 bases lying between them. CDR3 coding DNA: TGTGCCACCAGCAACCCCCCAGGAGTTCAATTTAGCAATCAGCCCCAGCATTTT. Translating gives CATSNPPGVQFSNQPQHF.

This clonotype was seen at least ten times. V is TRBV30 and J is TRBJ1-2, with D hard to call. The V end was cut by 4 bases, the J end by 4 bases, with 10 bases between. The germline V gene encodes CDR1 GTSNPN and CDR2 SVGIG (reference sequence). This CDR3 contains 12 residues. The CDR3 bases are TGTGCCTGGAACTCAGGAACCTATGGCTACACCTTC. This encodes CAWNSGTYGYTF.

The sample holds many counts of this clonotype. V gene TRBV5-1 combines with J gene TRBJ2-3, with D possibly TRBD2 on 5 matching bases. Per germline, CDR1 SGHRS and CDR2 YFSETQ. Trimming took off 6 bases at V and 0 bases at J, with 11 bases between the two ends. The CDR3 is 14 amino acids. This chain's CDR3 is CASIRGGSTDTQYF. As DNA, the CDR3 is TGCGCCAGCATCCGTGGCGGGAGCACAGATACGCAGTATTTT.